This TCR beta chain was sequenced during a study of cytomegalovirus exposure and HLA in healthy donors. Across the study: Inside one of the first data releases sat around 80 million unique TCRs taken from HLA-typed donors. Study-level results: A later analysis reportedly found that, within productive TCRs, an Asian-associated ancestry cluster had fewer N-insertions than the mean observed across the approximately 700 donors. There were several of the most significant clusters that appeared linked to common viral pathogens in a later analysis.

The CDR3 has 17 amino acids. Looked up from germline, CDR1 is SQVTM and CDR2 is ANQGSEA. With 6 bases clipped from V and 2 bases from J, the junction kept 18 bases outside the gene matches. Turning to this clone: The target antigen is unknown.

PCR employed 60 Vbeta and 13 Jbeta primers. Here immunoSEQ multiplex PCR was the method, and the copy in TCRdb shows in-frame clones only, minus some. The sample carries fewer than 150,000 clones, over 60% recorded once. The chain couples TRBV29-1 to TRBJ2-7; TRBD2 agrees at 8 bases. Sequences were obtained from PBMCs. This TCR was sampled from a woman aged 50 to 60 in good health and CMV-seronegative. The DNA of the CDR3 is TGCAGCGTACGGGTGCCATTCAGAATAGCGGGGCCCTACGAGCAGTACTTC. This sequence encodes CSVRVPFRIAGPYEQYF.